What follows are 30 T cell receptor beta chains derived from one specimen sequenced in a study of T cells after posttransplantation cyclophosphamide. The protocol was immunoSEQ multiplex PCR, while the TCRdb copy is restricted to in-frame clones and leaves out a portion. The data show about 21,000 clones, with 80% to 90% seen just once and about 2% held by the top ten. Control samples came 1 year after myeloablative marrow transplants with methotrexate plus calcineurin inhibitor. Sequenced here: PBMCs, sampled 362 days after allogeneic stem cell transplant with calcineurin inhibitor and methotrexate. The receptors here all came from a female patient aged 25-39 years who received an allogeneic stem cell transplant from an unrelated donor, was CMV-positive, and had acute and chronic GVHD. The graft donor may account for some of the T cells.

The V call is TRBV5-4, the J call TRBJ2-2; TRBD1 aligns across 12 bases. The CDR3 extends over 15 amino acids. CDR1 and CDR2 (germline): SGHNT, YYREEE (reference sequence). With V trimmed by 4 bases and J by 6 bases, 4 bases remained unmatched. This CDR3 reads CASSGTGGVPGELFF. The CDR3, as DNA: TGTGCCAGCAGCGGGACAGGGGGCGTCCCCGGGGAGCTGTTTTTT.

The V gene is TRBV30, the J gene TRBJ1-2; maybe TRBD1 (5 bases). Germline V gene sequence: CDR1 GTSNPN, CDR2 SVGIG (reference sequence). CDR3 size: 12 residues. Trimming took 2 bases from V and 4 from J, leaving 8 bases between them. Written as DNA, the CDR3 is TGTGCCTGGAGTATTGACAGCTATGGCTACACCTTC. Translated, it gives CAWSIDSYGYTF.

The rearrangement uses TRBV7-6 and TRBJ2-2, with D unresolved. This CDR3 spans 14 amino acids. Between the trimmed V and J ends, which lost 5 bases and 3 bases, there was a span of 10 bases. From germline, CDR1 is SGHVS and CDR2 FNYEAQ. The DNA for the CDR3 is TGTGCCAGCAGCCGCCCAACACACACCGGGGAGCTGTTTTTT. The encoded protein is CASSRPTHTGELFF.

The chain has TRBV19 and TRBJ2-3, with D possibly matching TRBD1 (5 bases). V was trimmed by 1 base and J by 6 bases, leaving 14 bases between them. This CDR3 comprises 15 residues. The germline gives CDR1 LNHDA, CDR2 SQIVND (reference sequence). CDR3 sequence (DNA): TGTGCCAGTAGTATAGGGGCTAGGCCAGGGGATACGCAGTATTTT. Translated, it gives CASSIGARPGDTQYF.

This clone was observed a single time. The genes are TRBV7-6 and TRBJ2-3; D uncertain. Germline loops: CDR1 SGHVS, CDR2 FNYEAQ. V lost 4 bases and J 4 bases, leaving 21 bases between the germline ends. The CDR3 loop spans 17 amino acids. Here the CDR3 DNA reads TGTGCCAGCAGCTCCTCTAACCCTGTAACTTACGCAGATACGCAGTATTTT. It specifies CASSSSNPVTYADTQYF.

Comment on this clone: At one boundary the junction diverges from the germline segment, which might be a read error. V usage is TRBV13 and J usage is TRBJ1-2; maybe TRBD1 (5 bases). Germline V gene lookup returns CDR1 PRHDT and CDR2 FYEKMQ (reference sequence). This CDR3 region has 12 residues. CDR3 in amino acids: CASSLGPGRVSF. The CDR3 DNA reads TGTGCCAGCAGCTTGGGGCCAGGTCGGGTTTCCTTC.

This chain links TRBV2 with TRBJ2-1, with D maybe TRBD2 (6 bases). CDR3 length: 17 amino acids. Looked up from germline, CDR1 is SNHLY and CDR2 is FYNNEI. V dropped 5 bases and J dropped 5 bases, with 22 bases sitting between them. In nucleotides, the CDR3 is TGTGCCAGCAGTCCCCAGAGCCGCGTCGGGACTCACAATGAGCAGTTCTTC. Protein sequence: CASSPQSRVGTHNEQFF.

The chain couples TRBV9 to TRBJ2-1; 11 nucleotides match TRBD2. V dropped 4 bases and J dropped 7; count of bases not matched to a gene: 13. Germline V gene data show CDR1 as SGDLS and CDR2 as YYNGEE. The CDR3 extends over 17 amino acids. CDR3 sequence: CASSSPLSGGAKNEQFF. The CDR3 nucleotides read TGTGCCAGCAGCTCACCCCTTAGCGGGGGGGCGAAGAATGAGCAGTTCTTC.

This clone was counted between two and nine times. CDR3 nucleotide sequence: TGTGCCAGCAGCTCCTCCGGGTCCTACTACTCTGGAAACACCATATATTTT. Encoded protein: CASSSSGSYYSGNTIYF. The chain uses TRBV27 and TRBJ1-3; D call uncertain. The V gene's germline CDR1 is MNHEY and CDR2 SMNVEV (reference sequence). The CDR3 spans 17 residues. The V end lost 6 bases, the J end lost 0 bases, and 18 bases lay between the germline ends.

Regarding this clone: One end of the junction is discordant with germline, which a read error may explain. The CDR3 bases are TGTACCATCAGTGACCCGAGCAGGGGGGTCTACAATCAGCCCCAGCATTTT. This codes for CTISDPSRGVYNQPQHF. The chain is built from TRBV10-3 and TRBJ1-5; TRBD1 matches 7 bases. Germline loops: CDR1 ENHRY, CDR2 SYGVKD. CDR3 length: 17 amino acids.

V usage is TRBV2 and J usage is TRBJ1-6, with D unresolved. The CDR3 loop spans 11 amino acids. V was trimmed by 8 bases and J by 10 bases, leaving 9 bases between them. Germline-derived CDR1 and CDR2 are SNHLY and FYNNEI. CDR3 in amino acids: CASAGRSPLHF. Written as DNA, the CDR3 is TGTGCCAGCGCGGGGAGATCACCCCTCCACTTT.

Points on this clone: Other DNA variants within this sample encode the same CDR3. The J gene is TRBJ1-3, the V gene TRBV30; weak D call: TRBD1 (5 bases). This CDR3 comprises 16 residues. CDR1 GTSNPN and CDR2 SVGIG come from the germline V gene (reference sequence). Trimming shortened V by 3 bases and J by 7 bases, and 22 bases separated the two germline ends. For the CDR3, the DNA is TGTGCCTGGAGCGCCGTTAGGGGATGGAGTGGGAACACCATATATTTT. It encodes CAWSAVRGWSGNTIYF.

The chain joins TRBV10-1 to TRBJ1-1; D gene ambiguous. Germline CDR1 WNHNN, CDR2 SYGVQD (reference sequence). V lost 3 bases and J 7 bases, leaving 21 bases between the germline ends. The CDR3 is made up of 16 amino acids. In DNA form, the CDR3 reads TGCGCCAGCAGTGATTCCCCGGACTCTGGGTACCATGAAGCTTTCTTT. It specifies CASSDSPDSGYHEAFF.

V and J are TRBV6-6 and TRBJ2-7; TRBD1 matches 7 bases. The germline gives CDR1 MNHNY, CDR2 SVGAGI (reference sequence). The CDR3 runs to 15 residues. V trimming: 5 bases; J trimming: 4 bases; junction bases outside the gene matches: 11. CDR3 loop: CASSPRDRDLYEQYF. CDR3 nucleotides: TGTGCCAGCAGTCCCCGGGACAGAGACTTATACGAGCAGTACTTC.

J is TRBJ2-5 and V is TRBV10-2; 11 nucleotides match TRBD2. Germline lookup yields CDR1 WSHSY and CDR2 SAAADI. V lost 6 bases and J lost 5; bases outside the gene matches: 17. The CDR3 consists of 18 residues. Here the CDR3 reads CASRPRLAGGQGDETQYF. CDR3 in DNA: TGCGCCAGCAGGCCCCGGTTAGCGGGAGGGCAGGGAGACGAGACCCAGTACTTC.

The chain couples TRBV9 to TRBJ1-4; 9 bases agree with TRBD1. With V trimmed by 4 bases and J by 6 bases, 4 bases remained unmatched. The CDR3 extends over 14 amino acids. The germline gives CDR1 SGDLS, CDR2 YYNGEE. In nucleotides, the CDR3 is TGTGCCAGCAGCCAAAGACAGGGGGATGAAAAACTGTTTTTT. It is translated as CASSQRQGDEKLFF.

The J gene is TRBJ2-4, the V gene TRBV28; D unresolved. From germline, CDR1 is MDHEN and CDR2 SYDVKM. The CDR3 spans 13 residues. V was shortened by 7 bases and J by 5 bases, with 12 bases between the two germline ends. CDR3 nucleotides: TGTGCCAGCACCACAGAACCACAAAACATTCAGTACTTC. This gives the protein CASTTEPQNIQYF.

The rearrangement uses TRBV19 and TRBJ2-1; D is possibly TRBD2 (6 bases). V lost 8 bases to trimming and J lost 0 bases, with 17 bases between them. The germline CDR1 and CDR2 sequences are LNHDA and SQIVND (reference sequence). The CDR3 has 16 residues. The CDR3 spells CASRLGGEISYNEQFF. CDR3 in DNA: TGTGCCAGTCGGCTCGGGGGAGAGATCTCCTACAATGAGCAGTTCTTC.

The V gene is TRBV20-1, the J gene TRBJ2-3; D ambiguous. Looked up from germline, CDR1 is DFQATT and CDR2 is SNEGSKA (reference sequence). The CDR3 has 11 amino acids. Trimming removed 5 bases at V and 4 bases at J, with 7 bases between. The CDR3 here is CSAEAPDTQYF. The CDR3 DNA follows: TGCAGTGCTGAGGCGCCAGATACGCAGTATTTT.

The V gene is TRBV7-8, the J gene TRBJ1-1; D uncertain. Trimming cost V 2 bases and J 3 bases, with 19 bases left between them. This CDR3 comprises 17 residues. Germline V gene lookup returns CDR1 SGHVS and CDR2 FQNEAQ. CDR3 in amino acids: CASSLRSTYVWDTEAFF. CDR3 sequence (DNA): TGTGCCAGCAGCTTAAGGTCGACTTACGTTTGGGACACTGAAGCTTTCTTT.

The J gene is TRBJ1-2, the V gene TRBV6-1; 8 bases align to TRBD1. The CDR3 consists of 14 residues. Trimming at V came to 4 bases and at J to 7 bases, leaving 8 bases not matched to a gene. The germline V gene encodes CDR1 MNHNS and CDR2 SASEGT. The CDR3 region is CASSVEVGTGGYTF. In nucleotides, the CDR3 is TGTGCCAGCAGTGTGGAGGTGGGGACAGGTGGCTACACCTTC.

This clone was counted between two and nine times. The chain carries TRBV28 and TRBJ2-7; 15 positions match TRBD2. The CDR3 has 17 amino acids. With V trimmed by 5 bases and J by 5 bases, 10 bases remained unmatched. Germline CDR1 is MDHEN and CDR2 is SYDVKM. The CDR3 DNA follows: TGTGCCAGCAGTCCCCCTACCGGGACTAGCGGGAGGAACGAGCAGTACTTC. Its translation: CASSPPTGTSGRNEQYF.

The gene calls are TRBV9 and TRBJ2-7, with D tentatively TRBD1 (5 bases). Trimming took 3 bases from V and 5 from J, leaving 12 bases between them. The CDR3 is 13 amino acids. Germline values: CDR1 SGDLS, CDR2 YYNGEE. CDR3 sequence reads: CASSAQGHHEQYF. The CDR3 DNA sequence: TGTGCCAGCAGCGCCCAGGGTCACCACGAGCAGTACTTC.

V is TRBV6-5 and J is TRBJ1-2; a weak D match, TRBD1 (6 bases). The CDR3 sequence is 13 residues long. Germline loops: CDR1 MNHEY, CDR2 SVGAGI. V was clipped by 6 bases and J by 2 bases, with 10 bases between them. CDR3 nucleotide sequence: TGTGCCAGCAGCTACGACAGGAACTATGGCTACACCTTC. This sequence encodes CASSYDRNYGYTF.

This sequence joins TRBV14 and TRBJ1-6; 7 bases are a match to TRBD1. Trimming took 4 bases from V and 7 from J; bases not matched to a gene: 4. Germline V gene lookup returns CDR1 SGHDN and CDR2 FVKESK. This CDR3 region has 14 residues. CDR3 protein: CASSLGTANSPLHF. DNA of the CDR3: TGTGCCAGCAGCCTCGGGACAGCCAATTCACCCCTCCACTTT. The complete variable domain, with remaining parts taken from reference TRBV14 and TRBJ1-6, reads EAGVTQFPSHSVIEKGQTVTLRCDPISGHDNLYWYRRVMGKEIKFLLHFVKESKQDESGMPNNRFLAERTGGTYSTLKVQPAELEDSGVYFCASSLGTANSPLHFGNGTRLTVT.

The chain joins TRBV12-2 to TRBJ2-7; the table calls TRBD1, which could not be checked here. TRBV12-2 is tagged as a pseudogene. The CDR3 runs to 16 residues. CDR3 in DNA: TGTGCAAGTCGCTTAGGAGGACAGGGAAACTCCTACGAGCAGTACTTC. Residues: CASRLGGQGNSYEQYF.

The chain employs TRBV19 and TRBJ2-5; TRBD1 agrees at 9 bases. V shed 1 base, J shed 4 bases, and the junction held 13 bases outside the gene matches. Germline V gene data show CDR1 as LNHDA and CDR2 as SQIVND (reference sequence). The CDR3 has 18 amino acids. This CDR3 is CASSIAPRQGGFVETQYF. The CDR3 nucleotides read TGTGCCAGTAGTATAGCCCCGCGACAGGGGGGATTCGTAGAGACCCAGTACTTC. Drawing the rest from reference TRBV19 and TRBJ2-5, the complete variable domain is DGGITQSPKYLFRKEGQNVTLSCEQNLNHDAMYWYRQDPGQGLRLIYYSQIVNDFQKGDIAEGYSVSREKKESFPLTVTSAQKNPTAFYLCASSIAPRQGGFVETQYFGPGTRLLVL.

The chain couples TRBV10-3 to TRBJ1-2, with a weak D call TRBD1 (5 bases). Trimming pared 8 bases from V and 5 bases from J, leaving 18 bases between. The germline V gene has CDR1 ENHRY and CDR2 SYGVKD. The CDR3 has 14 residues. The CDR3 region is CAIPTLDREYGYTF. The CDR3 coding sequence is TGTGCCATCCCAACCCTCGACAGAGAGTATGGCTACACCTTC.

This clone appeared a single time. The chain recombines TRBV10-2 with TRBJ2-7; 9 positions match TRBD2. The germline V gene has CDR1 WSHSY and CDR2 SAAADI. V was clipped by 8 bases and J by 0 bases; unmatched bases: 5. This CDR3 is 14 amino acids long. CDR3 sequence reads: CASLLAGDSYEQYF. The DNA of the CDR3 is TGCGCCAGCCTACTAGCGGGTGACTCCTACGAGCAGTACTTC.

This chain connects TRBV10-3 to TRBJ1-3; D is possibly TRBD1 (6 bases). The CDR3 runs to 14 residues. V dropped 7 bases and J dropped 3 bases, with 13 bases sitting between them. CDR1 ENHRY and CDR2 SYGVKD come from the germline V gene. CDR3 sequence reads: CAINAGAGGNTIYF. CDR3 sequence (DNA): TGTGCCATCAACGCGGGGGCAGGTGGAAACACCATATATTTT.